These 29 T cell receptor beta chains share one sample of origin, sequenced in a study of beta chain features in type 1 diabetes. Study findings and constraints: TCRB CDR3s were moderately but significantly shorter in Type 1 diabetes patients in all four CD4+ subsets.

The antigens these receptors bind are not known. Sequencing targeted expressed TCRB transcripts, as all isolated RNA had been reverse transcribed. Sequenced by immunoSEQ multiplex PCR; TCRdb stores in-frame clones only, minus some. The data show 680,000 or so clones, about an eighth seen once. The source material was naive CD4+ T cells from blood. The receptor set was obtained from a man younger than 30 with type 1 diabetes.

The rearrangement joins TRBV7-2 to TRBJ2-1; either TRBD1 or TRBD2 may fit D (5 bases each). V lost 5 bases and J 9 bases, leaving 14 bases between the germline ends. The germline V gene encodes CDR1 SGHTA and CDR2 FQGNSA. The CDR3 consists of 13 residues. The CDR3 spells CASSRGAMGEQFF. CDR3 DNA sequence: TGTGCCAGCAGCAGAGGGGCTATGGGTGAGCAGTTCTTC.

This clone appeared a few times. J is TRBJ2-5 and V is TRBV29-1, with a tentative D call TRBD2 (7 bases). Trimming pared 6 bases from V and 5 bases from J, leaving 25 bases between. Germline V gives CDR1 SQVTM, CDR2 ANQGSEA. This CDR3 is built from 16 residues. CDR3 sequence reads: CSVWAPFAGAKETQYF. The CDR3 DNA sequence: TGCAGCGTGTGGGCGCCCTTCGCGGGGGCAAAGGAGACCCAGTACTTC.

This chain uses TRBV7-2 with TRBJ1-1; 10 bases map to TRBD1. The germline CDR1 and CDR2 sequences are SGHTA and FQGNSA. The CDR3 consists of 15 residues. Unmatched junction bases numbered 9, after V lost 5 bases and J lost 6 bases. CDR3 nucleotide sequence: TGTGCCAGCAGCACCCGGGACAGGGGAATCGCTGAAGCTTTCTTT. It specifies CASSTRDRGIAEAFF.

This clone has more than one count but fewer than ten. The rearrangement uses TRBV13 and TRBJ1-6; D may be TRBD1 (5 bases). The CDR3 is 14 amino acids. The V gene lost 5 bases and the J gene lost 7 bases, with 12 bases spanning the gap. Germline-derived CDR1 and CDR2 are PRHDT and FYEKMQ (reference sequence). The CDR3 is CASSLGGRNSPLHF. CDR3 nucleotides: TGTGCCAGCAGCCTTGGGGGACGGAATTCACCCCTCCACTTT.

This clone was observed a few times. The rearrangement joins TRBV5-1 to TRBJ1-5, with 8 bases that match TRBD1. This CDR3 has 16 amino acids. V trimming: 0 bases; J trimming: 3 bases; junction bases outside the gene matches: 5. Germline CDR1 SGHRS, CDR2 YFSETQ. CDR3 coding DNA: TGCGCCAGCAGCTTGGCCCCGACAGGGGACAATCAGCCCCAGCATTTT. Translated, it gives CASSLAPTGDNQPQHF.

This clone was seen a few times. The CDR3 is CASTPGTVGEKLFF. The CDR3 coding sequence is TGTGCCAGTACCCCCGGGACAGTTGGTGAAAAACTGTTTTTT. This chain connects TRBV19 to TRBJ1-4; 7 nucleotides align to TRBD1. The V gene's germline CDR1 is LNHDA and CDR2 SQIVND (reference sequence). This CDR3 contains 14 residues. V dropped 7 bases and J dropped 7; count of bases not matched to a gene: 9.

This clone was seen a handful of times. CDR3 protein: CASSPPHLYNEQFF. The CDR3, as DNA: TGTGCCAGCTCACCACCGCACCTGTACAATGAGCAGTTCTTC. The V call is TRBV18, the J call TRBJ2-1; D is ambiguous. Germline V gene sequence: CDR1 KGHSH, CDR2 LQKENI. CDR3 length: 14 amino acids. The V and J ends lost 0 bases and 4 bases respectively, with 7 bases between them.

The chain employs TRBV7-2 and TRBJ1-2, with TRBD1 matching 8 bases. V shed 4 bases and J 4 bases; nucleotides not matched to a gene: 5. There are 14 residues in the CDR3. Germline V lookup: CDR1 SGHTA, CDR2 FQGNSA. Here the CDR3 reads CASSSGQAPYGYTF. CDR3 coding DNA: TGTGCCAGCAGCTCGGGACAGGCGCCCTATGGCTACACCTTC. The full variable domain, in which reference TRBV7-2 and TRBJ1-2 provide the parts outside the CDR3, is GAGVSQSPSNKVTEKGKDVELRCDPISGHTALYWYRQSLGQGLEFLIYFQGNSAPDKSGLPSDRFSAERTGGSVSTLTIQRTQQEDSAVYLCASSSGQAPYGYTFGSGTRLTVV.

This clone turned up a few times. This chain uses TRBV11-2 with TRBJ2-7; D might be TRBD2 (5 bases). This CDR3 is 13 amino acids long. V shed 5 bases and J shed 4 bases, with 12 bases lying between them. CDR1 is SGHAT, CDR2 FQNNGV, per germline. The CDR3, as DNA: TGTGCCAGCAGCAGTTCTGGGAGATACGAGCAGTACTTC. Its translation is CASSSSGRYEQYF. The whole variable domain, remainder taken from reference TRBV11-2 and TRBJ2-7, is EAGVAQSPRYKIIEKRQSVAFWCNPISGHATLYWYQQILGQGPKLLIQFQNNGVVDDSQLPKDRFSAERLKGVDSTLKIQPAKLEDSAVYLCASSSSGRYEQYFGPGTRLTVT.

A few counts support this clone. V is TRBV7-6 and J is TRBJ1-3; D is uncertain. The CDR3 has 15 residues. Trimming left V 4 bases short and J 0 bases short, with 10 bases between. CDR1 and CDR2 (germline): SGHVS, FNYEAQ. Here the CDR3 reads CASSSGANSGNTIYF. CDR3 in DNA: TGTGCCAGCAGCTCCGGAGCCAACTCTGGAAACACCATATATTTT.

The chain employs TRBV28 and TRBJ1-1; 7 bases align to TRBD1. V was pared by 10 bases and J by 10 bases, with 18 bases of the junction left unmatched. CDR1 and CDR2 (germline): MDHEN, SYDVKM. The CDR3 length is 14 residues. The CDR3 nucleotides are TGTGCCACCCTACTTGGGACAGCGGCTGTGGGAGCTTTCTTT. Protein sequence: CATLLGTAAVGAFF.

This clone has a handful of counts. The chain employs TRBV30 and TRBJ1-1, with D possibly being TRBD1 (6 bases). Trimming took off 4 bases at V and 3 bases at J, with 12 bases between the two ends. The CDR3 has 13 amino acids. The V gene's germline CDR1 is GTSNPN and CDR2 SVGIG (reference sequence). The CDR3 loop is CAWMKGVYTEAFF. The CDR3 DNA reads as TGTGCCTGGATGAAGGGGGTATACACTGAAGCTTTCTTT.

V usage is TRBV6-6 and J usage is TRBJ1-5; D uncertain. V was cut by 2 bases and J by 6 bases, with 8 bases left in between. CDR3 size: 13 residues. Germline V lookup: CDR1 MNHNY, CDR2 SVGAGI (reference sequence). The CDR3 DNA is TGTGCCAGCAGTTACGGCAGTAGTCAGCCCCAGCATTTT. The encoded protein is CASSYGSSQPQHF.

The chain links TRBV4-2 to TRBJ2-5; 7 nucleotides match TRBD2. V shed 1 base, J shed 5 bases, and the junction held 10 bases outside the gene matches. CDR1 and CDR2 (germline): LGHNA, YNFKEQ. The CDR3 totals 16 residues. The CDR3 DNA is TGTGCCAGCAGCCAAGTGTCGTCCCGGGAGGTGGAGACCCAGTACTTC. Translated, it gives CASSQVSSREVETQYF.

V gene TRBV25-1 combines with J gene TRBJ2-2; 9 bases line up with TRBD1. With V trimmed by 5 bases and J by 2 bases, 6 bases remained unmatched. Germline V lookup: CDR1 MGHDK, CDR2 SYGVNS. The CDR3 contains 16 residues. The CDR3 region has the DNA TGTGCCAGCAGTCCCCCGGGACAGGGAAACACCGGGGAGCTGTTTTTT. It specifies CASSPPGQGNTGELFF.

The chain carries TRBV9 and TRBJ2-5; the match to TRBD1 covers 8 bases. From germline, CDR1 is SGDLS and CDR2 YYNGEE. The CDR3 contains 15 residues. V lost 4 bases to trimming and J lost 4 bases; unmatched junction nucleotides: 9. The CDR3 loop is CASSPAGDRGETQYF. CDR3 sequence (DNA): TGTGCCAGCAGCCCCGCCGGAGACAGGGGAGAGACCCAGTACTTC.

This clone was counted a few times. In nucleotides, the CDR3 is TGTGCCAGCAGCTCCTTGGGGACAGTGAACACTGAAGCTTTCTTT. Translated, it gives CASSSLGTVNTEAFF. The chain is built from TRBV7-2 and TRBJ1-1, with 7 bases identical to TRBD1. J gave up 0 bases and V 4 bases, and 5 bases lay outside the gene matches. Germline CDR1 and CDR2: SGHTA and FQGNSA. The length of the CDR3 is 15 residues. Full variable domain (outside the CDR3, taken from reference TRBV7-2 and TRBJ1-1): GAGVSQSPSNKVTEKGKDVELRCDPISGHTALYWYRQSLGQGLEFLIYFQGNSAPDKSGLPSDRFSAERTGGSVSTLTIQRTQQEDSAVYLCASSSLGTVNTEAFFGQGTRLTVV.

This clone was seen a few times. The junction departs from the called germline gene at one end, perhaps through a read error. J is TRBJ1-5 and V is TRBV9; 9 bases align to TRBD1. This CDR3 has 14 amino acids. Per germline, CDR1 SGDLS and CDR2 YYNGEE. CDR3 nucleotide sequence: TGTGCCAGCAGCGCGGACAGGGGAAATCAACCCCAGCATTTT. It specifies CASSADRGNQPQHF. Looking up the rest from reference TRBV9 and TRBJ1-5 gives the full variable domain: DSGVTQTPKHLITATGQRVTLRCSPRSGDLSVYWYQQSLDQGLQFLIQYYNGEERAKGNILERFSAQQFPDLHSELNLSSLELGDSALYFCASSADRGNQPQHFGDGTRLSIL.

This clone was counted between two and nine times. The V gene is TRBV11-2, the J gene TRBJ1-2; D call uncertain. CDR3 length: 13 amino acids. V was clipped by 5 bases and J by 3 bases, with 10 bases between them. In germline, CDR1 is SGHAT, CDR2 FQNNGV. CDR3 region: CASSQGPDYGYTF. CDR3 in DNA: TGTGCCAGCAGCCAAGGACCGGACTATGGCTACACCTTC. Combining the CDR3 with reference TRBV11-2 and TRBJ1-2 gives the whole variable domain EAGVAQSPRYKIIEKRQSVAFWCNPISGHATLYWYQQILGQGPKLLIQFQNNGVVDDSQLPKDRFSAERLKGVDSTLKIQPAKLEDSAVYLCASSQGPDYGYTFGSGTRLTVV.

This chain's CDR3 is CASSRTSGGSSYNEQFF. The CDR3 DNA sequence: TGTGCCAGCTCGCGGACTAGCGGGGGAAGCTCCTACAATGAGCAGTTCTTC. The gene calls are TRBV18 and TRBJ2-1, with 13 positions matching TRBD2. V lost 6 bases and J lost 0; bases outside the gene matches: 5. The CDR3 contains 17 residues. Germline V gene lookup returns CDR1 KGHSH and CDR2 LQKENI.

The table lists this clone with a few counts. The CDR3 DNA reads TGTGCCAGCAGCTTAGATGGTGGGCAGCCCCAGCATTTT. The encoded protein is CASSLDGGQPQHF. The chain carries TRBV11-2 and TRBJ1-5; D call uncertain. The CDR3 extends over 13 amino acids. Germline CDR1 reads SGHAT; CDR2 reads FQNNGV. With 0 bases removed from V and 7 bases from J, the gap between germline ends came to 7 bases.

This clone turned up a few times. The chain is built from TRBV9 and TRBJ2-7, with D perhaps TRBD2 (5 bases). With 2 bases removed from V and 6 bases from J, the gap between germline ends came to 15 bases. Per the germline V gene, CDR1 is SGDLS and CDR2 is YYNGEE. The CDR3 runs to 14 residues. Here the CDR3 reads CASSVWERSLEQYF. The CDR3 DNA reads as TGTGCCAGCAGCGTCTGGGAGCGATCTCTCGAGCAGTACTTC.

CDR3 bases: TGCGCCAGCAGCCAAAGCTGGACTAGCGGGGGGGCCCCCCAAGAGACCCAGTACTTC. Translating gives CASSQSWTSGGAPQETQYF. V usage is TRBV4-1 and J usage is TRBJ2-5, with 15 positions matching TRBD2. The V and J ends lost 2 bases and 1 base, in that order; junction bases with no gene match: 8. The V gene's germline CDR1 is MGHRA and CDR2 YSYEKL. This CDR3 comprises 19 residues.

The chain links TRBV5-1 to TRBJ1-1, with D possibly matching TRBD1 (5 bases). The CDR3 is 16 residues long. Germline V gene lookup returns CDR1 SGHRS and CDR2 YFSETQ. Trimming shortened V by 2 bases and J by 5 bases, and 19 bases separated the two germline ends. The CDR3 DNA sequence: TGCGCCAGCAGCTTTAGCGGGGCGGTAGAGGGAACTGAAGCTTTCTTT. It translates to CASSFSGAVEGTEAFF. The whole variable domain, filled in from reference TRBV5-1 and TRBJ1-1, reads KAGVTQTPRYLIKTRGQQVTLSCSPISGHRSVSWYQQTPGQGLQFLFEYFSETQRNKGNFPGRFSGRQFSNSRSEMNVSTLELGDSALYLCASSFSGAVEGTEAFFGQGTRLTVV.

This clone was seen more than once but under ten times. CDR3 in DNA: TGTGCCACCAGCAGACCAGGGGCGCGGAGGGAGACCCAGTACTTC. Amino acids: CATSRPGARRETQYF. The gene calls are TRBV15 and TRBJ2-5, with D possibly being TRBD1 (6 bases). Germline V gene data show CDR1 as LNHNV and CDR2 as YYDKDF (reference sequence). Trimming removed 2 bases at V and 5 bases at J, with 15 bases between. CDR3 length: 15 residues. The full variable domain, with the rest looked up from reference TRBV15 and TRBJ2-5, is DAMVIQNPRYQVTQFGKPVTLSCSQTLNHNVMYWYQQKSSQAPKLLFHYYDKDFNNEADTPDNFQSRRPNTSFCFLDIRSPGLGDTAMYLCATSRPGARRETQYFGPGTRLLVL.

V usage is TRBV19 and J usage is TRBJ1-2; 10 bases are a match to TRBD1. Germline V gene data show CDR1 as LNHDA and CDR2 as SQIVND (reference sequence). The CDR3 contains 12 residues. V shed 6 bases and J 7 bases; nucleotides not matched to a gene: 2. The CDR3 here is CASSRDRGGYTF. For the CDR3, the DNA is TGTGCCAGTAGCCGGGACAGGGGTGGCTACACCTTC.

This sequence joins TRBV11-3 and TRBJ2-1; no clear D. Germline V gene data show CDR1 as SGHNT and CDR2 as YENEEA. The V end lost 0 bases, the J end lost 8 bases, and 5 bases lay between the germline ends. The CDR3 contains 12 residues. The CDR3 nucleotides are TGTGCCAGCAGCTTAGAAGGCGATGAGCAGTTCTTC. This gives the protein CASSLEGDEQFF.

Only a few counts were recorded for this clone. The rearrangement links TRBV6-1 to TRBJ2-5, with TRBD1 matching over 7 bases. This CDR3 has 15 amino acids. Germline lookup yields CDR1 MNHNS and CDR2 SASEGT. With 7 bases clipped from V and 4 bases from J, the junction kept 12 bases outside the gene matches. The CDR3, as DNA: TGTGCCAGCACTACTACTTCGACAGGGATAGAGACCCAGTACTTC. Encoded protein: CASTTTSTGIETQYF.

The V call is TRBV9, the J call TRBJ2-3; D is possibly TRBD1 or TRBD2 (6 bases each). CDR1 is SGDLS, CDR2 YYNGEE, per germline. V was cut by 0 bases and J by 2 bases, with 10 bases left in between. The CDR3 totals 15 residues. The CDR3 DNA follows: TGTGCCAGCAGCGTAGGGGCGGGACACACAGATACGCAGTATTTT. Translation: CASSVGAGHTDTQYF.